There are a few counts of the clone carrying this T cell receptor (beta chain). With 60 Vbeta and 13 Jbeta primers, the PCR was carried out. Using immunoSEQ multiplex PCR, the repertoire was profiled, and TCRdb retains in-frame clones only, with some absent. The repertoire consists of some 140,000 clones, with 65% to 75% occurring once and the leading ten covering under 2.5%. This entry belongs to a study of cytomegalovirus exposure and HLA in healthy donors. CDR3 length: 12 amino acids. Germline V gene data show CDR1 as SQVTM and CDR2 as ANQGSEA. Germline trimming cut 4 bases from V and 3 bases from J; bases unmatched to any gene: 1.

The sequence was obtained from a man aged 30 to 45 in good health and CMV-seronegative. Specimen: PBMCs. V usage is TRBV29-1 and J usage is TRBJ2-7; 9 bases map to TRBD1. The CDR3 reads CSVGQGDYEQYF. CDR3 in DNA: TGCAGCGTTGGACAGGGGGACTACGAGCAGTACTTC.